Listed below are T cell receptor beta chains from one sample, sequenced in a study of vaccination and CD4 T cells after COVID-19. Via MiXCR, TCRdb re-called the PCR reads, giving one row per CDR3 protein. The profile shows around 8,000 distinct CDR3 sequences, about 46% of them singletons. Antigens for these TCRs are unknown. What was sequenced was CD4+ T cells from blood, cultured in vitro. The receptor set was obtained from a human donor in good health. The CDR3 runs from the conserved cysteine through the conserved F or W. The D gene is left open where the match is weak. Size tells how often a clone was seen (once, few, many) or the class of an expanded clone, and some rows leave it out.

J | size | D | V | CDR3 | DNA
TRBJ2-5 | few | TRBD2 | TRBV20-1 | CSAVSGGNIETQYF | TGCAGTGCCGTATCCGGGGGGAATATAGAGACCCAGTACTTC
TRBJ1-5 | NA | NA | TRBV20-1 | CSAPVGSNQPQHF | TGCAGTGCTCCGGTGGGTAGCAATCAGCCCCAGCATTTT
TRBJ1-6 | NA | NA | TRBV6-5 | CASSYRGADIGYSPLHF | TGTGCCAGCAGTTACCGTGGCGCCGACATAGGCTATTCACCCCTCCACTTT
TRBJ1-4 | few | NA | TRBV7-9 | CASGRSGATNEKLFF | TGTGCCAGCGGGCGGTCAGGGGCAACTAATGAAAAACTGTTTTTT
TRBJ2-3 | NA | TRBD2 | TRBV12-3/TRBV12-4 | CASSPLTSADTQYF | TGTGCCAGCAGTCCACTCACTAGCGCAGATACGCAGTATTTT
TRBJ1-6 | few | NA | TRBV6-1 | CASSGSSYNSPLHF | TGTGCCAGCAGTGGGAGCTCCTATAATTCACCCCTCCACTTT
TRBJ1-5 | NA | NA | TRBV6-1 | CASKRTVAGLSNQPQHF | TGTGCCAGCAAGCGGACTGTAGCCGGATTAAGCAATCAGCCCCAGCATTTT
TRBJ2-5 | medium-sized | NA | TRBV7-8 | CASSKGLAETQYF | TGTGCCAGCAGCAAGGGCCTAGCAGAGACCCAGTACTTC
TRBJ1-6 | NA | NA | TRBV20-1 | CSALEGTNSPLHF | TGCAGTGCTCTAGAAGGTACTAATTCACCCCTCCACTTT
TRBJ2-2 | NA | TRBD1 | TRBV24-1 | CATRGTGNTGELFF | TGTGCCACCAGAGGGACAGGGAACACCGGGGAGCTGTTTTTT
TRBJ1-2 | NA | NA | TRBV27 | CASSSGRQRGGYTF | TGTGCCAGCAGTTCAGGCCGACAGCGCGGTGGCTACACCTTC
TRBJ2-6 | NA | NA | TRBV20-1 | CSFYRSGANVLTF | TGCAGTTTCTACAGGTCAGGGGCCAACGTCCTGACTTTC
TRBJ2-7 | NA | TRBD1 | TRBV18 | CASSPGTETFVQYF | TGTGCCAGCTCACCCGGGACAGAGACTTTCGTGCAGTACTTC
TRBJ1-1 | NA | TRBD1 | TRBV6-1 | CASNPQGGGNTEAFF | TGTGCCAGTAATCCACAGGGGGGCGGGAACACTGAAGCTTTCTTT
TRBJ2-5 | NA | NA | TRBV7-2 | CASSPSWVQETQYF | TGTGCCAGCAGCCCCTCGTGGGTGCAAGAGACCCAGTACTTC
TRBJ1-3 | once | TRBD1 | TRBV29-1 | CSVEDRAGNTIYF | TGCAGCGTCGAAGACAGGGCTGGAAACACCATATATTTT
TRBJ2-5 | few | NA | TRBV20-1 | CSASYRVGETQYF | TGCAGTGCTAGTTACAGGGTTGGAGAGACCCAGTACTTC
TRBJ2-3 | NA | TRBD1 | TRBV12-3/TRBV12-4 | CASTLGTGGPDTQYF | TGTGCCAGCACCCTTGGGACAGGGGGCCCCGATACGCAGTATTTT
TRBJ1-2 | few | TRBD1 | TRBV19 | CASSQLGKGQGGGYTF | TGTGCCAGTAGTCAACTCGGGAAGGGACAGGGAGGCGGCTACACCTTC
TRBJ1-5 | few | NA | TRBV27 | CASSFKFTSGSPQHF | TGTGCCAGCAGTTTCAAGTTTACCTCGGGCTCGCCCCAGCATTTT
TRBJ2-3 | once | NA | TRBV20-1 | CSARVWIRLVNAPSLDTQYF | TGCAGTGCTAGAGTGTGGATCAGATTGGTAAATGCACCGTCATTGGATACGCAGTATTTT
TRBJ1-1 | medium-sized | NA | TRBV19 | CASNTGTRGTEAFF | TGTGCCAGTAACACAGGGACCCGGGGGACTGAAGCTTTCTTT
TRBJ2-5 | NA | NA | TRBV7-6 | CAKEGQYF | TGTGCCAAAGAGGGCCAGTACTTC
TRBJ2-3 | few | NA | TRBV14 | CASSQDRVTQYF | TGTGCCAGCAGCCAAGATCGGGTTACGCAGTATTTT
TRBJ1-1 | NA | TRBD1 | TRBV10-2 | CATRQGSEAFF | TGCGCCACCAGACAGGGGAGTGAAGCTTTCTTT
TRBJ1-5 | NA | NA | TRBV6-1 | CATTPLYSNQPQHF | TGTGCCACCACCCCCCTTTATAGCAATCAGCCCCAGCATTTT